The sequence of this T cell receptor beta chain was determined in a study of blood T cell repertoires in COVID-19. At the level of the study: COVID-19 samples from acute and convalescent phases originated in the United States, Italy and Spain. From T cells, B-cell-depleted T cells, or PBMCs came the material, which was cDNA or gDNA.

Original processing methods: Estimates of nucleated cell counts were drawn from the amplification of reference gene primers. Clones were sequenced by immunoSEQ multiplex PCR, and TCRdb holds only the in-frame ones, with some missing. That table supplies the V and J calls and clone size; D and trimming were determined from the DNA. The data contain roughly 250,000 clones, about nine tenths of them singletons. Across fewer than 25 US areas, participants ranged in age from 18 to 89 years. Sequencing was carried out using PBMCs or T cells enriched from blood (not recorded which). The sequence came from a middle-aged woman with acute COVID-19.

The chain's CDR3 is CASSLEYRADREGGTQYF. The CDR3 bases are TGTGCCAGCAGCTTAGAATACCGGGCGGACAGGGAGGGAGGTACGCAGTATTTT. The chain carries TRBV7-2 and TRBJ2-3; D perhaps matches TRBD1 (8 bases). The CDR3 covers 18 residues. Germline V gene data show CDR1 as SGHTA and CDR2 as FQGNSA. V lost 1 base to trimming and J lost 8 bases, with 25 bases between them.